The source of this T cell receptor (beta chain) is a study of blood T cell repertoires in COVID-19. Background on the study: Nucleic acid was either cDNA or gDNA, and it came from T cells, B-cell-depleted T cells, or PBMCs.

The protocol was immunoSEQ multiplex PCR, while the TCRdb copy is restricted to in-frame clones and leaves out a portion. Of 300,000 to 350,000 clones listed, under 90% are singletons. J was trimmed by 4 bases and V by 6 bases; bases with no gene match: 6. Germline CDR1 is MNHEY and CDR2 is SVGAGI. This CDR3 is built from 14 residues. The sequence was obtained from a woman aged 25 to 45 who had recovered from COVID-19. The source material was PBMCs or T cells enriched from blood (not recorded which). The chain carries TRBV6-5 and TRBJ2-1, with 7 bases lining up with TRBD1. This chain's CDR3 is CASSTTGFYNEQFF. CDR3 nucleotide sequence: TGTGCCAGCAGCACGACAGGGTTTTACAATGAGCAGTTCTTC.